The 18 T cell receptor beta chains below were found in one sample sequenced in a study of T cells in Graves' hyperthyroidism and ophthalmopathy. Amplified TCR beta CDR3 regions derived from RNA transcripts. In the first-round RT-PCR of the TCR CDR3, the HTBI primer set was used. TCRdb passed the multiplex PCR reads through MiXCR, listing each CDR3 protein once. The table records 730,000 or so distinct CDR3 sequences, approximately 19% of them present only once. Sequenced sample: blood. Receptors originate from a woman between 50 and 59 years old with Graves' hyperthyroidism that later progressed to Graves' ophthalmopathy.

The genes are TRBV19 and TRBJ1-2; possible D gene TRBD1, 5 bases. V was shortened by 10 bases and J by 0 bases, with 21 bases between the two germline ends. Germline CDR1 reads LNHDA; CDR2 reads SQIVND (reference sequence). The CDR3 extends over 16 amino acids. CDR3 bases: TGTGCCACTGTTGGGGGTCACCCCCCTTCTAACTATGGCTACACCTTC. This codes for CATVGGHPPSNYGYTF.

The CDR3 reads CASRGIGRYNEQFF. Written as DNA, the CDR3 is TGTGCCAGTAGAGGCATAGGGAGATACAATGAGCAGTTCTTC. J is TRBJ2-1 and V is TRBV19, with a weak D call TRBD2 (5 bases). Germline CDR1 reads LNHDA; CDR2 reads SQIVND (reference sequence). This CDR3 is built from 14 residues. V shed 6 bases and J shed 4 bases, with 13 bases lying between them. Variable domain in full (rest from reference TRBV19 and TRBJ2-1): DGGITQSPKYLFRKEGQNVTLSCEQNLNHDAMYWYRQDPGQGLRLIYYSQIVNDFQKGDIAEGYSVSREKKESFPLTVTSAQKNPTAFYLCASRGIGRYNEQFFGPGTRLTVL.

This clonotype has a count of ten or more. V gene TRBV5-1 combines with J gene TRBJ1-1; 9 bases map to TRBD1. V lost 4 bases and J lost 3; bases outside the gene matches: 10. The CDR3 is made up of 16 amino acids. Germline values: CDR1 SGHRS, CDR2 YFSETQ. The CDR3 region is CASSNNRGLLDTEAFF. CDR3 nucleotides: TGCGCCAGCAGCAACAACAGGGGGCTATTGGACACTGAAGCTTTCTTT.

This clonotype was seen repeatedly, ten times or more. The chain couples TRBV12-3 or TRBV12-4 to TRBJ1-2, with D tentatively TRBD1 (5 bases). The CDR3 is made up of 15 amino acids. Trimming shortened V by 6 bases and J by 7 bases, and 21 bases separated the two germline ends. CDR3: CASRSPSGARGGYTF. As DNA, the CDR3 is TGTGCCAGCAGAAGCCCTAGCGGGGCAAGAGGTGGCTACACCTTC.

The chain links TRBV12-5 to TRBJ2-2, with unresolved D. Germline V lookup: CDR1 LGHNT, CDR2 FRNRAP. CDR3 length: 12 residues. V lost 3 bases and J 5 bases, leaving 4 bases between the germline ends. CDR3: CASGFGTGELFF. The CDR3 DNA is TGTGCTAGTGGTTTCGGGACCGGGGAGCTGTTTTTT.

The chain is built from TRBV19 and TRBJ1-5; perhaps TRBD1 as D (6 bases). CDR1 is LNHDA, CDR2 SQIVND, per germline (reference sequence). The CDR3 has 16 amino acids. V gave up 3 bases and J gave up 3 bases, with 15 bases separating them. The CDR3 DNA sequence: TGTGCCAGTAGTATGCACAGGGTGATAGACAATCAGCCCCAGCATTTT. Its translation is CASSMHRVIDNQPQHF.

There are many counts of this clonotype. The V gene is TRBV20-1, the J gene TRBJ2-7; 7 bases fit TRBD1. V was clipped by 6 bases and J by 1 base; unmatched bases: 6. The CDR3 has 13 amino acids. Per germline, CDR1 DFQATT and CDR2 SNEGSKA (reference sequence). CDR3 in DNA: TGCAGTGCCCCGGGACAGTTATCCTACGAGCAGTACTTC. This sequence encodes CSAPGQLSYEQYF.

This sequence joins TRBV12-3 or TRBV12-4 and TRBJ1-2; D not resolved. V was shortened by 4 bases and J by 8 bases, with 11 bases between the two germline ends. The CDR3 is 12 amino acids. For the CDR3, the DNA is TGTGCCAGCAGTTCGACCAGTGGGGGCTACACCTTC. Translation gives CASSSTSGGYTF.

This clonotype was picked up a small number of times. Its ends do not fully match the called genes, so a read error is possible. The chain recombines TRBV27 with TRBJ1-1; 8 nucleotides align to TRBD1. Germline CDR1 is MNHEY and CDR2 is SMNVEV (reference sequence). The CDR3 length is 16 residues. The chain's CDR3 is CASSPRTGRRHTKAFF. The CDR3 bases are TGTGCCAGCAGTCCTCGGACAGGGCGGAGGCACACTAAAGCTTTCTTT.

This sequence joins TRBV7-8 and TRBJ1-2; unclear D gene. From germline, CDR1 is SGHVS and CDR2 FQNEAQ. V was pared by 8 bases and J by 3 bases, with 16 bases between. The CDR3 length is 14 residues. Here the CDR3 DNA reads TGTGCCAGCGGGGTTGGGGAACATTACTATGGCTACACCTTC. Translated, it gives CASGVGEHYYGYTF.

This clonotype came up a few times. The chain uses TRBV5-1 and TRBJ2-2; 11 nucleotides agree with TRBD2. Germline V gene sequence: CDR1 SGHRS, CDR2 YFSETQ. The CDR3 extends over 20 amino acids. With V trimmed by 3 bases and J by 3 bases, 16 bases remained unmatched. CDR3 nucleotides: TGCGCCAGCAGCTCCCCTAGTCGGCTAGCGGGGGGTCAGTACACCGGGGAGCTGTTTTTT. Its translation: CASSSPSRLAGGQYTGELFF.

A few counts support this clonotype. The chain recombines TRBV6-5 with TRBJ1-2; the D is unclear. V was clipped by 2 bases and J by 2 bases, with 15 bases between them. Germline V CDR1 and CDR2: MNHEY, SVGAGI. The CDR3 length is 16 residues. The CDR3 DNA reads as TGTGCCAGCAGTTACCAGCCAGAGACCCCAAACTATGGCTACACCTTC. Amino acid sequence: CASSYQPETPNYGYTF.

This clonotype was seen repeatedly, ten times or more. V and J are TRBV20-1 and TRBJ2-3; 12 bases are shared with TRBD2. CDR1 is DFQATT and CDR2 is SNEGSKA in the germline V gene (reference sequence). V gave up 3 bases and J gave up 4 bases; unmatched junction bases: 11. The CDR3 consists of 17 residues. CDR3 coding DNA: TGCAGTGCTAGCACTAGCGGGGGGCTTCCGTTTGCAGATACGCAGTATTTT. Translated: CSASTSGGLPFADTQYF.

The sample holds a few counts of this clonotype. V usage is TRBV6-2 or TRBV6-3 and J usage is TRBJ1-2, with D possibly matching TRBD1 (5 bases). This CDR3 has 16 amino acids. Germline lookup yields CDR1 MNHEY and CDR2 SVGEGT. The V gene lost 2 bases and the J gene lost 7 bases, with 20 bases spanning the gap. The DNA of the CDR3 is TGTGCCAGCAGTTACCCCCTTGGGGGGACGGAACGTGGCTACACCTTC. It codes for CASSYPLGGTERGYTF.

DNA for the CDR3: TGTGCCAGCAGCCTGCGGCCGGGACTAGCGAACACCGGGGAGCTGTTTTTT. It yields the protein CASSLRPGLANTGELFF. The V gene is TRBV4-2, the J gene TRBJ2-2, with 8 bases fitting TRBD2. Losses at the gene ends were 4 bases for V and 0 bases for J; bases not matched to a gene: 7. This CDR3 has 17 residues. Germline loops: CDR1 LGHNA, CDR2 YNFKEQ.

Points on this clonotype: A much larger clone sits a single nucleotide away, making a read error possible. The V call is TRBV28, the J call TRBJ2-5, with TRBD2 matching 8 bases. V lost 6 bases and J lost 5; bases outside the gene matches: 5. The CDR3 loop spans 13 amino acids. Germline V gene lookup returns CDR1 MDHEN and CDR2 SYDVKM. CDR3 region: CASRWRGDETQYF. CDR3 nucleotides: TGTGCCAGCAGATGGCGGGGGGACGAGACCCAGTACTTC. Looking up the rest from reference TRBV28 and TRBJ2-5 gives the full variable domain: DVKVTQSSRYLVKRTGEKVFLECVQDMDHENMFWYRQDPGLGLRLIYFSYDVKMKEKGDIPEGYSVSREKKERFSLILESASTNQTSMYLCASRWRGDETQYFGPGTRLLVL.

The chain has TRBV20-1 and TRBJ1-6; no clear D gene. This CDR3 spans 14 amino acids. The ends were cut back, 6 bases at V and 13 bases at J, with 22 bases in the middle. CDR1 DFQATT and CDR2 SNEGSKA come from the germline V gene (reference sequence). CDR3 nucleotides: TGCAGTGCACGACGACGAGCTCTTGCATTCCCCCTCCACTTT. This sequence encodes CSARRRALAFPLHF.

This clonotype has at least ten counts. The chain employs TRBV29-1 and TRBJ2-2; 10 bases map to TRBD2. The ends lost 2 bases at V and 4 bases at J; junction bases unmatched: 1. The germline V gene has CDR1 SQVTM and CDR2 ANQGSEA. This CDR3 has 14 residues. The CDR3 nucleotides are TGCAGCGTTGAACTAGCGGGGGCCACCGGGGAGCTGTTTTTT. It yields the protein CSVELAGATGELFF.